The sequence of this T cell receptor (beta chain) was determined in a study of CD8+ T cells in alopecia areata. Overall study results and limits: Normal skin contains resident alphabeta T cells, and these are also sequenced in scalp samples. An increase in clonality over normal scalp was evident in lesional scalp, especially alopecia totalis/universalis.

The CDR3 is 12 amino acids. Germline CDR1 and CDR2: MNHEY and SVGAGI. J lost 13 bases, V lost 5 bases, and 8 bases had no gene match. In each case, RNA was isolated and then reverse transcribed into cDNA as the sequencing template. The repertoire was sequenced with immunoSEQ multiplex PCR; TCRdb's copy has only in-frame clones and lacks some. This table has about 140,000 clones, roughly 50% appearing once. Remarks on this clone: Its antigen remains unknown.

Sample treatment: oral pan-JAK inhibitor, 5-10 mg twice daily. The sample consisted of CD8+ T cells sorted from blood, taken at week 4, from a patient treated with tofacitinib. The rearrangement joins TRBV6-5 to TRBJ2-3; 8 positions agree with TRBD1. This receptor was obtained from a human donor with alopecia areata. CDR3 in DNA: TGTGCCAGCAGTATACAGGGGGATAGAGAGTATTTT. Amino acid sequence: CASSIQGDREYF.